The 32 T cell receptor beta chains presented below share a single source sample, sequenced in a study of T cell responses to AZD1222 COVID-19 vaccine. Measured with immunoSEQ multiplex PCR; TCRdb has only the in-frame clones, and not every one. This sample has around 92,000 clones; more than 75% occur once, and the top ten carry about 9.4%. The material was peripheral blood, obtained on day 0 of AZD1222 vaccination. The receptors stem from an adult in good health.

The chain joins TRBV2 to TRBJ1-2, with 9 positions matching TRBD1. Germline-derived CDR1 and CDR2 are SNHLY and FYNNEI. The CDR3 is 14 amino acids. V lost 8 bases, J lost 5 bases, and 9 bases stayed unmatched. The chain's CDR3 is CASGLTGGFYGYTF. CDR3 sequence (DNA): TGTGCCAGCGGGCTGACAGGGGGATTTTATGGCTACACCTTC. Full variable domain (missing parts from reference TRBV2 and TRBJ1-2): EPEVTQTPSHQVTQMGQEVILRCVPISNHLYFYWYRQILGQKVEFLVSFYNNEISEKSEIFDDQFSVERPDGSNFTLKIRSTKLEDSAMYFCASGLTGGFYGYTFGSGTRLTVV.

The chain is built from TRBV19 and TRBJ2-7, with unresolved D. Germline V gene lookup returns CDR1 LNHDA and CDR2 SQIVND (reference sequence). Trimming left V 2 bases short and J 2 bases short, with 7 bases between. CDR3 length: 13 residues. The CDR3 protein is CASSISQTYEQYF. The CDR3 nucleotides are TGTGCCAGTAGTATAAGTCAGACCTACGAGCAGTACTTC.

CDR3 sequence (DNA): TGTGCCAGCAGCTCGTCGGACGCCATGAGTCAGCCCCAGCATTTT. This sequence encodes CASSSSDAMSQPQHF. The chain combines TRBV7-9 with TRBJ1-5; D gene uncertain. With 4 bases removed from V and 6 bases from J, the gap between germline ends came to 16 bases. The CDR3 sequence is 15 residues long. From germline, CDR1 is SEHNR and CDR2 FQNEAQ (reference sequence).

The rearrangement joins TRBV7-2 to TRBJ1-2; perhaps TRBD1 as D (6 bases). V was shortened by 4 bases and J by 7 bases, with 16 bases between the two germline ends. CDR1 is SGHTA, CDR2 FQGNSA, per germline. The CDR3 loop spans 14 amino acids. Written as DNA, the CDR3 is TGTGCCAGCAGCTCAGGGGTTATAAGTGGTGGCTACACCTTC. Its translation: CASSSGVISGGYTF.

V and J are TRBV7-8 and TRBJ2-5, with 10 nucleotides matching TRBD1. The CDR3 runs to 16 residues. The V segment lost 5 bases and the J segment 5 bases; nucleotides outside the gene matches: 11. Germline V gives CDR1 SGHVS, CDR2 FQNEAQ. The CDR3 loop is CASSRSDRGRRETQYF. CDR3 DNA: TGTGCCAGCAGCCGTTCTGACAGGGGGCGCCGGGAGACCCAGTACTTC.

The rearrangement links TRBV11-3 to TRBJ2-1, with 8 bases that match TRBD2. The length of the CDR3 is 15 residues. J was trimmed by 1 base and V by 5 bases; bases with no gene match: 4. Germline-derived CDR1 and CDR2 are SGHNT and YENEEA. The CDR3 here is CASSISGTSYNEQFF. CDR3 in DNA: TGTGCCAGCAGCATTAGCGGGACATCCTACAATGAGCAGTTCTTC.

The rearrangement links TRBV30 to TRBJ1-5; TRBD1 might be the D (5 bases). CDR1 is GTSNPN and CDR2 is SVGIG in the germline V gene (reference sequence). The V and J ends lost 0 bases and 7 bases respectively, with 10 bases between them. This CDR3 has 13 amino acids. CDR3 nucleotide sequence: TGTGCCTGGAGTGTGAGGGGCGAACAGCCCCAGCATTTT. Protein: CAWSVRGEQPQHF.

This chain joins TRBV9 and TRBJ1-2; 7 positions match TRBD1. The germline CDR1 and CDR2 sequences are SGDLS and YYNGEE. J lost 8 bases, V lost 1 base, and 8 bases had no gene match. The CDR3 sequence is 14 residues long. CDR3 loop: CASSVSEGGEGYTF. DNA of the CDR3: TGTGCCAGCAGCGTATCCGAAGGGGGCGAAGGCTACACCTTC.

Remarks on this clone: This same CDR3 is encoded by further DNA sequences in the sample. The V gene is TRBV28, the J gene TRBJ2-1; no definite D call. Between the trimmed V and J ends, which lost 6 bases and 1 base, there was a span of 10 bases. The CDR3 has 14 residues. CDR1 MDHEN and CDR2 SYDVKM come from the germline V gene. The CDR3 DNA reads TGTGCCAGCAGACCCCCCGGGTCCTACAATGAGCAGTTCTTC. Protein: CASRPPGSYNEQFF.

The CDR3 coding sequence is TGTGCCAGCAGCTTAGTACGCTTTTCAGGGGGCAGTAACACCGGGGAGCTGTTTTTT. Translation gives CASSLVRFSGGSNTGELFF. The rearrangement uses TRBV11-2 and TRBJ2-2, with 8 bases identical to TRBD1. Germline loops: CDR1 SGHAT, CDR2 FQNNGV. This CDR3 contains 19 residues. J gave up 2 bases and V 1 base, and 12 bases lay outside the gene matches.

The chain combines TRBV21-1 with TRBJ1-4; TRBD1 reflects the table's D call only, with no check against the DNA. TRBV21-1 is recorded as a pseudogene. The CDR3 has 14 amino acids. The chain's CDR3 is CASSLQGSNEKLFF. In DNA, the CDR3 is TGTGCCAGCAGCCTACAGGGGTCTAATGAAAAACTGTTTTTT.

The chain couples TRBV2 to TRBJ1-6; 8 positions match TRBD1. The CDR3 length is 15 residues. With 6 bases clipped from V and 7 bases from J, the junction kept 8 bases outside the gene matches. Germline V gene sequence: CDR1 SNHLY, CDR2 FYNNEI. Here the CDR3 reads CASRSQGVSNSPLHF. Here the CDR3 DNA reads TGTGCCAGCAGGTCACAGGGGGTTTCAAATTCACCCCTCCACTTT.

The CDR3 sequence: CASSLGRVMDEQYF. CDR3 bases: TGTGCCAGCAGCCTGGGCAGGGTGATGGACGAGCAGTACTTC. This rearrangement joins TRBV9 to TRBJ2-7, with a possible D match to TRBD1 (5 bases). CDR1 SGDLS and CDR2 YYNGEE come from the germline V gene. V was pared by 4 bases and J by 5 bases, with 16 bases between. The CDR3 has 14 residues. The variable domain in full, completed from reference TRBV9 and TRBJ2-7, reads DSGVTQTPKHLITATGQRVTLRCSPRSGDLSVYWYQQSLDQGLQFLIQYYNGEERAKGNILERFSAQQFPDLHSELNLSSLELGDSALYFCASSLGRVMDEQYFGPGTRLTVT.

This clone came up once. The chain is built from TRBV3-1 (or the pseudogene TRBV3-2) and TRBJ1-6; D call uncertain. The germline CDR1 and CDR2 sequences are LGHDT and YNNKEL (reference sequence). CDR3 length equals 14 residues. The V end was cut by 0 bases, the J end by 6 bases, with 6 bases between. The CDR3 spells CASSQEAVNSPLHF. For the CDR3, the DNA is TGTGCCAGCAGCCAAGAGGCAGTTAATTCACCCCTCCACTTT.

This chain's CDR3 is CASSLATNTEAFF. In DNA form, the CDR3 reads TGTGCCAGCAGCTTAGCCACGAACACTGAAGCTTTCTTT. The V gene is TRBV11-2, the J gene TRBJ1-1; no firm D call. This CDR3 spans 13 amino acids. Per germline, CDR1 SGHAT and CDR2 FQNNGV. Between the trimmed V and J ends, which lost 1 base and 1 base, there was a span of 4 bases. Filled out from reference TRBV11-2 and TRBJ1-1, the complete variable domain reads EAGVAQSPRYKIIEKRQSVAFWCNPISGHATLYWYQQILGQGPKLLIQFQNNGVVDDSQLPKDRFSAERLKGVDSTLKIQPAKLEDSAVYLCASSLATNTEAFFGQGTRLTVV.

In this sample, this clone turned up a few times. V usage is TRBV2 and J usage is TRBJ2-7; maybe TRBD2 (5 bases). The CDR3 runs to 13 residues. Germline V CDR1 and CDR2: SNHLY, FYNNEI. Trimming removed 5 bases from V and 6 bases from J, with 14 bases in between. The DNA for the CDR3 is TGTGCCAGCAGTCCCCGGGAAAGGACCGAGCAGTACTTC. Translating it yields CASSPRERTEQYF.

This sequence joins TRBV5-1 and TRBJ1-2, with a possible D match to TRBD1 (5 bases). Trimming shortened V by 3 bases and J by 6 bases, and 18 bases separated the two germline ends. Germline V gives CDR1 SGHRS, CDR2 YFSETQ. CDR3 length: 15 residues. The CDR3: CASSSKGSRVDGYTF. DNA of the CDR3: TGCGCCAGCAGCTCCAAAGGGAGCAGGGTGGATGGCTACACCTTC.

This chain links TRBV29-1 with TRBJ2-7; D possibly uses TRBD1 or TRBD2 (6 bases each). The CDR3 spans 13 residues. Germline V gene lookup returns CDR1 SQVTM and CDR2 ANQGSEA. Trimming left V 4 bases short and J 2 bases short, with 12 bases between. CDR3 region: CSVVRGVAYEQYF. Here the CDR3 DNA reads TGCAGCGTTGTAAGGGGGGTAGCCTACGAGCAGTACTTC.

This clone turned up a few times. The gene calls are TRBV18 and TRBJ1-6, with D possibly TRBD1 on 5 matching bases. The CDR3 is 14 amino acids. Germline assignment: CDR1 KGHSH and CDR2 LQKENI. The V end lost 3 bases, the J end lost 10 bases, and 13 bases lay between the germline ends. The CDR3 protein is CASSPAGFRSPLHF. The CDR3 nucleotides are TGTGCCAGCTCACCCGCAGGGTTTCGGTCACCCCTCCACTTT.

This CDR3 is CASSLRLAGARTDTQYF. CDR3 DNA sequence: TGTGCCAGCAGCCTCCGACTAGCGGGGGCCCGAACAGATACGCAGTATTTT. The gene calls are TRBV3-1 (or the pseudogene TRBV3-2) and TRBJ2-3; the match to TRBD2 covers 12 bases. The CDR3 runs 17 residues. From germline, CDR1 is LGHDT and CDR2 YNNKEL (reference sequence). With V trimmed by 4 bases and J by 3 bases, 8 bases remained unmatched.

The chain has TRBV19 and TRBJ2-2; 8 bases map to TRBD1. Germline V gene sequence: CDR1 LNHDA, CDR2 SQIVND (reference sequence). The CDR3 is made up of 15 amino acids. The J segment lost 0 bases and the V segment lost 9 bases, leaving 6 bases of the junction unmatched. The CDR3 DNA is TGTGCCAGCCACCGGGACAGGACGAACACCGGGGAGCTGTTTTTT. Translated, it gives CASHRDRTNTGELFF.

The gene calls are TRBV5-1 and TRBJ1-1, with 9 bases that match TRBD1. The CDR3 is made up of 15 amino acids. CDR1 is SGHRS, CDR2 YFSETQ, per germline. The junction had 6 bases not matched to a gene; V was cut back by 1 base and J by 5 bases. CDR3 protein: CASSLYVGQGTEAFF. The CDR3 nucleotides are TGCGCCAGCAGCTTGTACGTCGGACAGGGGACTGAAGCTTTCTTT.

The chain combines TRBV5-1 with TRBJ1-6; D remains ambiguous. V was shortened by 0 bases and J by 7 bases, with 8 bases between the two germline ends. From germline, CDR1 is SGHRS and CDR2 YFSETQ. The CDR3 sequence is 14 residues long. CDR3 in amino acids: CASSLEVVNSPLHF. CDR3 sequence (DNA): TGCGCCAGCAGCTTGGAGGTAGTGAATTCACCCCTCCACTTT.

The J gene is TRBJ2-7, the V gene TRBV28; TRBD1 might be the D (6 bases). The CDR3 runs to 15 residues. Trimming pared 6 bases from V and 2 bases from J, leaving 17 bases between. Looked up from germline, CDR1 is MDHEN and CDR2 is SYDVKM. The CDR3 bases are TGTGCCAGCAGATCGCCCCAGGGGTCGACCTACGAGCAGTACTTC. Its translation: CASRSPQGSTYEQYF.

The chain uses TRBV6-5 and TRBJ2-7, with 12 bases that match TRBD1. The CDR3 sequence is 15 residues long. Germline V gene sequence: CDR1 MNHEY, CDR2 SVGAGI. V was clipped by 6 bases and J by 6 bases; unmatched bases: 9. The CDR3 DNA is TGTGCCAGCAGCCGATGGGGACAGGGGGCGAGCGAGCAGTACTTC. Translating gives CASSRWGQGASEQYF.

The rearrangement links TRBV5-1 to TRBJ2-1; 11 bases are a match to TRBD2. Germline assignment: CDR1 SGHRS and CDR2 YFSETQ. V was pared by 8 bases and J by 9 bases, with 13 bases of the junction left unmatched. CDR3 length: 15 residues. Here the CDR3 reads CASTIAGGPSVEQFF. The DNA of the CDR3 is TGCGCCAGTACCATAGCGGGAGGGCCTAGTGTTGAGCAGTTCTTC.

The chain uses TRBV5-8 and TRBJ1-1; no clear D. Between the trimmed V and J ends, which lost 5 bases and 0 bases, there was a span of 11 bases. The V gene's germline CDR1 is SGHTS and CDR2 YDEGEE. The CDR3 covers 14 residues. The CDR3 nucleotides are TGTGCCAGCAGTTTAACAGATTTGAACACTGAAGCTTTCTTT. Amino acid sequence: CASSLTDLNTEAFF.

This clone was observed a few times. The CDR3 sequence: CASSSTYRASYGYTF. CDR3 sequence (DNA): TGTGCCAGCAGCTCCACCTACCGGGCCAGCTATGGCTACACCTTC. The chain links TRBV5-6 to TRBJ1-2; D not resolved. Trimming left V 3 bases short and J 4 bases short, with 16 bases between. CDR3 length: 15 residues. The germline CDR1 and CDR2 sequences are SGHDT and YYEEEE.

This rearrangement joins TRBV19 to TRBJ2-1; tentative D call: TRBD1 (6 bases). Germline V gene data show CDR1 as LNHDA and CDR2 as SQIVND (reference sequence). The CDR3 length is 13 residues. Trimming removed 5 bases from V and 8 bases from J, with 13 bases in between. The CDR3 sequence: CASSPRTADEQFF. CDR3 sequence (DNA): TGTGCCAGTAGTCCCCGGACAGCCGATGAGCAGTTCTTC.

The gene calls are TRBV5-1 and TRBJ2-1, with D possibly called TRBD1 or TRBD2 (6 bases each). V gave up 2 bases and J gave up 8 bases, with 17 bases separating them. Germline assignment: CDR1 SGHRS and CDR2 YFSETQ. The length of the CDR3 is 15 residues. As DNA, the CDR3 is TGCGCCAGCAGCTTTGGAACTAGAAGGGGGGATGAGCAGTTCTTC. Its protein is CASSFGTRRGDEQFF.

This sequence joins TRBV6-5 and TRBJ1-3; the D is unclear. CDR3 size: 16 residues. CDR1 and CDR2 (germline): MNHEY, SVGAGI. V was shortened by 0 bases and J by 0 bases, with 9 bases between the two germline ends. The CDR3 region is CASSYSRSHSGNTIYF. In DNA form, the CDR3 reads TGTGCCAGCAGTTACTCGCGCAGCCACTCTGGAAACACCATATATTTT.

The chain uses TRBV19 and TRBJ1-2; perhaps TRBD1 as D (6 bases). Trimming stripped 4 bases from V and 7 bases from J, with 16 bases between. The CDR3 runs to 14 residues. Germline lookup yields CDR1 LNHDA and CDR2 SQIVND (reference sequence). CDR3: CASSRQQGRVGYTF. For the CDR3, the DNA is TGTGCCAGTAGTAGGCAACAGGGAAGGGTTGGCTACACCTTC.